A selection of T cell receptor beta chains follows, all from one sample in a study of blood T cell repertoires in COVID-19. TCRdb keeps only in-frame clones here, not all; method: immunoSEQ multiplex PCR. Among about 200,000 clones listed, more than 75% were seen once. Sequencing was done on a sample of peripheral blood. These receptors all come from a man aged 55 to 69 with acute or convalescent COVID-19. Both conserved end residues are part of each CDR3. Each record gives: D gene, clone size, V gene, J gene, CDR3 DNA, CDR3 protein. The D gene is left open where the match is weak. Only part of the rows carry a size: once, few, many, or a class if the clone is expanded.

NA	NA	TRBV4-1	TRBJ1-1	TGCGCCAGCAGCCCCGACACGACTGAAGCTTTCTTT	CASSPDTTEAFF
NA	NA	TRBV1	TRBJ2-1	TGCACCAGCAGCCTTAGCGGGGAACACTACAATGAGCAGTTCTTC	CTSSLSGEHYNEQFF
TRBD1	NA	TRBV2	TRBJ2-2	TGTGCCACGACTCGACAGGGGTGGAACACCGGGGAGCTGTTTTTT	CATTRQGWNTGELFF
TRBD1	few	TRBV29-1	TRBJ1-5	TGCAGCGTTGAAGATGGGGGACAGGGGGGTCAGCCCCAGCATTTT	CSVEDGGQGGQPQHF
NA	NA	TRBV2	TRBJ1-2	TGTGCCAGCAGTGAACAGGGATTTGGAAGGAACTATGGCTACACCTTC	CASSEQGFGRNYGYTF
TRBD1	NA	TRBV6-5	TRBJ1-4	TGTGCCAGCAGCCCCAGGGGGTCTCATGAAAAACTGTTTTTT	CASSPRGSHEKLFF
TRBD1	once	TRBV30	TRBJ1-2	TGTGCCTGGAGTGTCCGGATTTCTAACAGGGGGGGCTACACCTTC	CAWSVRISNRGGYTF
TRBD1	NA	TRBV7-9	TRBJ2-7	TGTGCCAGCAGCTTAGAGGGGACAGGGGGTACGAGGCAGTACTTC	CASSLEGTGGTRQYF
NA	NA	TRBV29-1	TRBJ2-7	TGCAGCGCAAGTAACAGGGTGAAGGGGGAGCAGTACTTC	CSASNRVKGEQYF
NA	NA	TRBV6-2/TRBV6-3	TRBJ1-1	TGTGCCAGCAGCTTCTCCGGGAACACTGAAGCTTTCTTT	CASSFSGNTEAFF
TRBD2	NA	TRBV7-8	TRBJ2-5	TGTGCCAGCAGCTTTAGCGGGGGGGCGAGGCAAGAGACCCAGTACTTC	CASSFSGGARQETQYF
NA	NA	TRBV19	TRBJ2-7	TGTGCCAGTACCAGGACGGGAAGCTCCTACGAGCAGTACTTC	CASTRTGSSYEQYF
TRBD1	NA	TRBV18	TRBJ1-2	TGTGCCAGCTCACCTACCTCAGGGGGAGTTTTCTATGGCTACACCTTC	CASSPTSGGVFYGYTF
TRBD2	NA	TRBV5-4	TRBJ2-2	TGTGCCAGCAGCTTGGGACTAGCGGGGAACACCGGGGAGCTGTTTTTT	CASSLGLAGNTGELFF
NA	NA	TRBV7-2	TRBJ2-7	TGTGCCAGCAGCGCTTCTCTAGCGAGGAGGGAGCAGTACTTC	CASSASLARREQYF
NA	once	TRBV5-1	TRBJ2-7	TGCGCCAGCAGCTTGGGGCCGGGAGTCGAGCAGTACTTC	CASSLGPGVEQYF
NA	NA	TRBV28	TRBJ2-5	TGTGCCAGCAGCCGACCGCCTCGGGACAAGTTGGTTCGGGACCAGTACTTC	CASSRPPRDKLVRDQYF
TRBD1	NA	TRBV18	TRBJ1-2	TGTGCCAGCTCACTGGACAGGGGGGAGAGCTATGGCTACACCTTC	CASSLDRGESYGYTF
TRBD1	few	TRBV19	TRBJ1-5	TGTGCCAGTAGCCGCCGTAGGGACAGGGGTGTTTCCGGTCAGCCCCAGCATTTT	CASSRRRDRGVSGQPQHF
TRBD1	NA	TRBV6-6	TRBJ2-1	TGTGCCAGCAACCCCGGGACAGGGCCCGGGTCTGAGCAGTTCTTC	CASNPGTGPGSEQFF
NA	NA	TRBV27	TRBJ1-6	TGTGCCAGCCGAGGGGGGGCGAACGATAATTCACCCCTCCACTTT	CASRGGANDNSPLHF
TRBD1	NA	TRBV2	TRBJ1-2	TGTGCCAGCAGGAACAGGGGTTATGGCTACACCTTC	CASRNRGYGYTF
NA	many	TRBV6-5	TRBJ1-5	TGTGCCAGCAGGGCCCAGGCCGGGGTTTATCAGCCCCAGCATTTT	CASRAQAGVYQPQHF
TRBD1	NA	TRBV5-1	TRBJ1-4	TGCGCCAGCAGCTTGCGTTCGACCGGGACAGAGGAAAAACTGTTTTTT	CASSLRSTGTEEKLFF
NA	NA	TRBV15	TRBJ1-4	TGTGCCACCAGCAGAGACCGACTCCCAAATGAAAAACTGTTTTTT	CATSRDRLPNEKLFF
TRBD1	NA	TRBV6-6	TRBJ2-5	TGTGCCAGCAGTTACCCGGGACAGCGCTTAGAGACCCAGTACTTC	CASSYPGQRLETQYF
NA	NA	TRBV5-1	TRBJ2-2	TGCGCCAGCAGCTTGGGACTGAGCTCGAACACCGGGGAGCTGTTTTTT	CASSLGLSSNTGELFF
NA	NA	TRBV5-1	TRBJ1-3	TGCGCCAGCAGCTTCGCAGGGGCTGGAAACACCATATATTTT	CASSFAGAGNTIYF
NA	NA	TRBV4-1	TRBJ2-3	TGCGCCAGCAGCCAAGATTTCCAGGTCGGCAGGCGCACAGATACGCAGTATTTT	CASSQDFQVGRRTDTQYF
NA	NA	TRBV30	TRBJ1-1	TGTGCCTGGAGTAAGGGAGAGGACACTGAAGCTTTCTTT	CAWSKGEDTEAFF
NA	NA	TRBV19	TRBJ2-4	TGTGCCAGTAGTTCCGCGGACAGATTCGAAAACATTCAGTACTTC	CASSSADRFENIQYF
NA	NA	TRBV18	TRBJ2-1	TGTGCCAGCTCACCAGACAGCTCCTACAATGAGCAGTTCTTC	CASSPDSSYNEQFF
NA	NA	TRBV3-1/TRBV3-2	TRBJ1-2	TGTGCCAGCAGCCAAGATCGGAGGGGTGGCTACACCTTC	CASSQDRRGGYTF
TRBD2	NA	TRBV18	TRBJ2-1	TGTGCCAGCTCCCTTACTAGCGGGGGGACCTCCTACAATGAGCAGTTCTTC	CASSLTSGGTSYNEQFF
TRBD1	NA	TRBV19	TRBJ1-2	TGTGCCAGTAGTCGGACAGGAGTATTCTATGGCTACACCTTC	CASSRTGVFYGYTF
TRBD2	NA	TRBV9	TRBJ2-1	TGTGCCAGCAGCGTAGCTAGCGGGGGGTCTTTCTCCTCCTACAATGAGCAGTTCTTC	CASSVASGGSFSSYNEQFF
NA	NA	TRBV12-5	TRBJ1-2	TGTGCTAGTGGTTTGGGACAAGACGGGATCTATGGCTACACCTTC	CASGLGQDGIYGYTF
TRBD1	NA	TRBV6-5	TRBJ2-1	TGTGCCAGCAGTTACGACAGGGGCCGGGGGCAGTTCTTC	CASSYDRGRGQFF
TRBD2	NA	TRBV5-1	TRBJ2-5	TGCGCCAGCAGCAAAGGGACTAGCGGAGAGACCCAGTACTTC	CASSKGTSGETQYF
NA	NA	TRBV6-1	TRBJ2-1	TGTGCCAGCAGTGACCGTTACAGGCTAGTGGGGAATGAGCAGTTCTTC	CASSDRYRLVGNEQFF
NA	NA	TRBV5-1	TRBJ1-1	TGCGCCAGCAGCTCCTCAGGGTTTACGGCTTTCTTT	CASSSSGFTAFF
TRBD1	NA	TRBV18	TRBJ2-1	TGTGCCAGCCACCGGGACAGGGGGTTCTATGAGCAGTTCTTC	CASHRDRGFYEQFF
NA	NA	TRBV7-2	TRBJ1-1	TGTGCCAGCAGCTCCTTGGACCCGTGGGCAGGGACAACTTTCTTT	CASSSLDPWAGTTFF
TRBD1	NA	TRBV19	TRBJ1-1	TGTGCCAGTAGTATAGATCCCGACAGGGGGACTTACCAGGATAAAGCTTTCTTT	CASSIDPDRGTYQDKAFF
TRBD1	NA	TRBV6-5	TRBJ1-6	TGTGCCAGCAGCGGGGACAGGGGGGGTAATTCACCCCTCCACTTT	CASSGDRGGNSPLHF
TRBD1	NA	TRBV27	TRBJ2-2	TGTGCCAGCAGTTCTCGCCCGGGACAGGGGCGGTACGGGGAGCTGTTTTTT	CASSSRPGQGRYGELFF
TRBD1	NA	TRBV28	TRBJ1-5	TGTGCCAGCAGTTTCGACAGGGCCTTCAATCAGCCCCAGCATTTT	CASSFDRAFNQPQHF
NA	NA	TRBV5-1	TRBJ1-2	TGCGCCAGCAGCTTGGAGCCAGGGCCCAACTATGGCTACACCTTC	CASSLEPGPNYGYTF
TRBD1	NA	TRBV19	TRBJ2-3	TGTGCCAGTAGGGGGTTAGGACAGGGTGGCACAGATACGCAGTATTTT	CASRGLGQGGTDTQYF
TRBD2	once	TRBV9	TRBJ2-1	TGTGCCAGCAGCGTGGTTAGCGGGGGGATACACAATGAGCAGTTCTTC	CASSVVSGGIHNEQFF
NA	NA	TRBV10-2	TRBJ2-1	TGCGCCAGCACTAAAATACAGGGCCACAATGAGCAGTTCTTC	CASTKIQGHNEQFF
TRBD1	NA	TRBV28	TRBJ1-6	TGTGCCAGCAGTCCTCCGACAGGGAAGAATTCACCCCTCCACTTT	CASSPPTGKNSPLHF
NA	NA	TRBV5-1	TRBJ1-1	TGCGCCAGCAGCGGGGCACAGGGAAGGCTCGCTGAAGCTTTCTTT	CASSGAQGRLAEAFF
NA	NA	TRBV6-1	TRBJ2-7	TGTGCCAGCAGTGAAGGTCGGGGCAGGGGTGGTCAGTACTTC	CASSEGRGRGGQYF
NA	NA	TRBV30	TRBJ1-6	TGTGCCTGGAGTGTACACTCGGGGGGGGCGCGGGATAATTCACCCCTCCACTTT	CAWSVHSGGARDNSPLHF
TRBD1	once	TRBV9	TRBJ1-2	TGTGCCAGCAGCTCCGGGACAGGGGAATATGGCTACACCTTC	CASSSGTGEYGYTF
TRBD1	NA	TRBV9	TRBJ1-4	TGTGCCAGCAGCGTCTCCGGGACAGGGACTGAAAAACTGTTTTTT	CASSVSGTGTEKLFF